Presented here are 11 T cell receptor beta chains from one specimen sequenced in a study of T-cell memory formation after mild COVID-19 (dated by TCRdb to the early 2020s). The library was made by 5' RACE. Sequencer: Illumina NovaSeq 6000. The public reads were run again by TCRdb, first through fastp at Q25 and then through MiXCR, and only productive beta chains were kept. Records with the same CDR3 protein are collapsed into one entry carrying the most frequent genes and DNA. The sample records approximately 580,000 distinct CDR3 sequences, roughly 21% of which are singletons. The top ten clones comprise approximately 12% of the sample. The specimen sequenced was PBMCs or a T cell subset sorted from them (not recorded which). The receptor source for this set is an adult woman who had mild COVID-19 (a few samples of this study predate the infection). The sample titles of this study are shuffled in the database, so cell type and time point are left out; the donor was told from shared clones.

The V call is TRBV12-3 or TRBV12-4, the J call TRBJ1-1, with no clear D. Trimming pared 1 base from V and 3 bases from J, leaving 6 bases between. The CDR3 has 13 amino acids. This chain's CDR3 is CASSLGRYTEAFF. CDR3 nucleotides: TGTGCCAGCAGTTTAGGCAGGTACACTGAAGCTTTCTTT.

This sequence joins TRBV9 and TRBJ2-3, with TRBD1 as a possible D gene (6 bases). The ends were cut back, 3 bases at V and 1 base at J, with 9 bases in the middle. There are 14 residues in the CDR3. Germline V gene sequence: CDR1 SGDLS, CDR2 YYNGEE. CDR3: CASSGGPGTDTQYF. The CDR3 coding sequence is TGTGCCAGCAGCGGGGGGCCGGGCACAGATACGCAGTATTTT. The entire variable domain, with the rest obtained from reference TRBV9 and TRBJ2-3, is as follows: DSGVTQTPKHLITATGQRVTLRCSPRSGDLSVYWYQQSLDQGLQFLIQYYNGEERAKGNILERFSAQQFPDLHSELNLSSLELGDSALYFCASSGGPGTDTQYFGPGTRLTVL.

The chain uses TRBV14 and TRBJ2-1; 11 nucleotides line up with TRBD2. The J segment lost 7 bases and the V segment lost 3 bases, leaving 14 bases of the junction unmatched. The CDR3 is made up of 18 amino acids. Per the germline V gene, CDR1 is SGHDN and CDR2 is FVKESK. This CDR3 is CASSQTPSGRPGGNEQFF. The CDR3 DNA follows: TGTGCCAGCAGCCAGACGCCTAGCGGGAGGCCGGGGGGGAATGAGCAGTTCTTC.

Only a few counts were recorded for this clonotype. The V gene is TRBV5-1, the J gene TRBJ2-3, with D possibly matching TRBD2 (6 bases). Germline CDR1 and CDR2: SGHRS and YFSETQ. There are 15 residues in the CDR3. Trimming shortened V by 4 bases and J by 0 bases, and 12 bases separated the two germline ends. The CDR3 region is CASSPGLPSTDTQYF. As DNA, the CDR3 is TGCGCCAGCAGCCCAGGACTACCGAGCACAGATACGCAGTATTTT.

The chain combines TRBV2 with TRBJ1-1; D remains ambiguous. Per the germline V gene, CDR1 is SNHLY and CDR2 is FYNNEI. The CDR3 contains 15 residues. V shed 7 bases and J shed 1 base, with 16 bases lying between them. CDR3 nucleotide sequence: TGTGCCAGCACCTATTCCGAGGTCGGGAACACTGAAGCTTTCTTT. This codes for CASTYSEVGNTEAFF.

There are many counts of this clonotype. The rearrangement links TRBV7-9 to TRBJ2-3; no definite D call. This CDR3 is built from 15 residues. V was clipped by 5 bases and J by 2 bases, with 14 bases between them. Germline loops: CDR1 SEHNR, CDR2 FQNEAQ (reference sequence). The CDR3 bases are TGTGCCAGCAGCCCCCCCGGCCTTCACACAGATACGCAGTATTTT. It specifies CASSPPGLHTDTQYF.

The chain couples TRBV27 to TRBJ1-5; the match to TRBD1 covers 7 bases. J was trimmed by 0 bases and V by 1 base; bases with no gene match: 3. The CDR3 is 16 residues long. The germline V gene encodes CDR1 MNHEY and CDR2 SMNVEV (reference sequence). The CDR3 nucleotides are TGTGCCAGCAGTTTATGGGGACAGAGTAGCAATCAGCCCCAGCATTTT. Translating it yields CASSLWGQSSNQPQHF.

A few counts support this clonotype. The chain has TRBV29-1 and TRBJ2-1, with D unclear. Trimming took off 6 bases at V and 8 bases at J, with 11 bases between the two ends. The length of the CDR3 is 11 residues. CDR1 and CDR2 (germline): SQVTM, ANQGSEA. The CDR3 nucleotides read TGCAGCGTCACAAGGGTTGATGAGCAGTTCTTC. Translating gives CSVTRVDEQFF.

The rearrangement joins TRBV6-1 to TRBJ1-5; D not resolved. Trimming stripped 7 bases from V and 3 bases from J, with 13 bases between. The germline V gene encodes CDR1 MNHNS and CDR2 SASEGT. This CDR3 has 14 residues. The CDR3 protein is CASIRDMANQPQHF. The CDR3, as DNA: TGTGCCAGCATACGCGATATGGCCAATCAGCCCCAGCATTTT.

V is TRBV5-1 and J is TRBJ2-7; 8 bases agree with TRBD2. Germline V gives CDR1 SGHRS, CDR2 YFSETQ. The CDR3 is 13 residues long. Trimming at V came to 5 bases and at J to 2 bases, leaving 3 bases not matched to a gene. This chain's CDR3 is CASRLAAPYEQYF. CDR3 coding DNA: TGCGCCAGCAGACTAGCGGCCCCCTACGAGCAGTACTTC.

The chain uses TRBV12-3 or TRBV12-4 and TRBJ1-2; D not resolved. The V end lost 4 bases, the J end lost 1 base, and 13 bases lay between the germline ends. This CDR3 is 15 amino acids long. CDR3 in DNA: TGTGCCAGCAGTTCCGCCTGGACGGTTAACTATGGCTACACCTTC. Translation: CASSSAWTVNYGYTF.